This T cell receptor beta chain was documented in a study of CD8+CD57+ T cells in acquired aplastic anemia. Overall study context: Roughly 3.2 ug was the average amount of DNA from sorted CD4+ and CD8+ cells. Study-wide findings and caveats: The CD8+ Simpson's diversity of patients and controls was not significantly different. Comparison of patients with controls identified around 28 shared CD8+ CDR3 sequences.

Trimming removed 5 bases from V and 11 bases from J, with 11 bases in between. In germline, CDR1 is SNHLY, CDR2 FYNNEI. This CDR3 region has 11 residues. A few counts support this clonotype. No antigen is known for it. Genomic DNA provided the template from which TCR beta VDJ and CDR3 profiles were obtained. One entry per CDR3 protein results from TCRdb running MiXCR on the reads. The sample yields approximately 170,000 distinct CDR3 sequences, around half seen once. The patients chosen for sequencing had shown expansion of CD8+CD57+ cells (detected by flow cytometry). A severe acquired aplastic anemia diagnosis applied to all patients.

The TCR comes from a human donor with aplastic anemia. The V gene is TRBV2, the J gene TRBJ2-3; D uncertain. Material: sorted CD4+, CD8+, or CD8+CD57+ T cells (not recorded which) from PBMCs. For the CDR3, the DNA is TGTGCCAGCAGTTTAGGGAATGAGCAGTATTTT. Amino acids: CASSLGNEQYF.